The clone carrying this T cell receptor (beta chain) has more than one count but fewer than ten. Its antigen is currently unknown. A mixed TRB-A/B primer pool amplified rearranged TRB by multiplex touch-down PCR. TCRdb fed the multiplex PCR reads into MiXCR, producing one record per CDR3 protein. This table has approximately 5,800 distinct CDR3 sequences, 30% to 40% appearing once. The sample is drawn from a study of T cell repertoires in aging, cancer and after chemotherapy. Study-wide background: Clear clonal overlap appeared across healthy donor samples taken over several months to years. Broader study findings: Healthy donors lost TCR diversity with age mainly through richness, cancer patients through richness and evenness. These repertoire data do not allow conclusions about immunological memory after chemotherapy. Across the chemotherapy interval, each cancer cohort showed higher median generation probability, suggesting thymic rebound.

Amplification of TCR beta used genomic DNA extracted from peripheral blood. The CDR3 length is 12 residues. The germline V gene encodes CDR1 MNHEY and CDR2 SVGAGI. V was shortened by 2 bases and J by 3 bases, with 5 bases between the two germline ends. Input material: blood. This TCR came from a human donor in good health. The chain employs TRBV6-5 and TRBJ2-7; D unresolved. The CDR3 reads CASSYLYYEQYF. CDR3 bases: TGTGCCAGCAGTTACCTTTACTACGAGCAGTACTTC.